Below, 9 T cell receptor beta chains from the same sample are listed, as sequenced in a study of blood T cell repertoires in COVID-19. Profiling relied on immunoSEQ multiplex PCR, and the TCRdb table lists in-frame clones only, not all of them. The sample shows a few hundred thousand clones, approximately 90% of them seen only once. The source material was peripheral blood. The receptor source for this set is a woman aged 45-65 years with COVID-19, enrolled during active disease.

V and J are TRBV6-5 and TRBJ2-7, with TRBD2 matching over 9 bases. CDR3 length: 14 residues. V dropped 5 bases and J dropped 3; count of bases not matched to a gene: 5. In germline, CDR1 is MNHEY, CDR2 SVGAGI. The CDR3 protein is CASSTGLAIYEQYF. The CDR3 DNA is TGTGCCAGCAGTACGGGACTAGCTATCTACGAGCAGTACTTC.

This clone was counted a single time. V and J are TRBV9 and TRBJ2-1; 8 bases are shared with TRBD2. Germline assignment: CDR1 SGDLS and CDR2 YYNGEE. Trimming at V came to 1 base and at J to 9 bases, leaving 9 bases not matched to a gene. The CDR3 totals 15 residues. The CDR3 DNA sequence: TGTGCCAGCAGCGTAATACTAGCGGCGGTAAGTGAGCAGTTCTTC. Encoded protein: CASSVILAAVSEQFF. The variable domain in full, with the rest retrieved from reference TRBV9 and TRBJ2-1, is DSGVTQTPKHLITATGQRVTLRCSPRSGDLSVYWYQQSLDQGLQFLIQYYNGEERAKGNILERFSAQQFPDLHSELNLSSLELGDSALYFCASSVILAAVSEQFFGPGTRLTVL.

J is TRBJ2-3 and V is TRBV27; 11 positions agree with TRBD2. Unmatched junction bases numbered 7, after V lost 6 bases and J lost 2 bases. The CDR3 consists of 16 residues. CDR1 and CDR2 (germline): MNHEY, SMNVEV (reference sequence). CDR3 DNA sequence: TGTGCCAGCAGGAAAACGGGACTAGCGGCCACAGATACGCAGTATTTT. Protein sequence: CASRKTGLAATDTQYF.

This clone was recorded a few times. This sample also contains other DNA sequences that code for the same CDR3. The gene calls are TRBV14 and TRBJ1-1; D unresolved. Trimming left V 1 base short and J 0 bases short, with 6 bases between. Per germline, CDR1 SGHDN and CDR2 FVKESK. The CDR3 has 14 residues. This chain's CDR3 is CASSQAGMNTEAFF. The CDR3 nucleotides are TGTGCCAGCAGCCAAGCGGGAATGAACACTGAAGCTTTCTTT.

The rearrangement uses TRBV19 and TRBJ1-1; weak D call: TRBD1 (5 bases). Germline CDR1 reads LNHDA; CDR2 reads SQIVND (reference sequence). V was cut by 4 bases and J by 3 bases, with 15 bases left in between. The CDR3 totals 15 residues. CDR3 sequence reads: CASSNPRDGDTEAFF. Written as DNA, the CDR3 is TGTGCCAGTAGTAATCCCAGGGATGGGGACACTGAAGCTTTCTTT.

The rearrangement joins TRBV6-1 to TRBJ2-4, with no clear D. Germline V gene sequence: CDR1 MNHNS, CDR2 SASEGT. The CDR3 totals 16 residues. V dropped 2 bases and J dropped 4 bases, with 15 bases sitting between them. In nucleotides, the CDR3 is TGTGCCAGCAGTGAACCATACGGGTTGGCGAAAAACATTCAGTACTTC. Translation gives CASSEPYGLAKNIQYF.

This chain joins TRBV18 and TRBJ1-1; possibly TRBD1 for D (6 bases). The CDR3 is 14 residues long. Per the germline V gene, CDR1 is KGHSH and CDR2 is LQKENI. Trimming left V 2 bases short and J 4 bases short, with 11 bases between. DNA for the CDR3: TGTGCCAGCTCACCAAGGGTAGGGGGCACTGAAGCTTTCTTT. Protein sequence: CASSPRVGGTEAFF.

The rearrangement uses TRBV6-5 and TRBJ1-2, with 10 nucleotides matching TRBD1. The CDR3 is made up of 14 amino acids. The germline gives CDR1 MNHEY, CDR2 SVGAGI. Trimming cost V 2 bases and J 6 bases; bases outside gene matches: 3. CDR3 nucleotides: TGTGCCAGCAGTTACGACGGGACAGGGGATGGCTACACCTTC. This translates into CASSYDGTGDGYTF.

The rearrangement uses TRBV7-8 and TRBJ1-5, with D maybe TRBD1 (5 bases). The V and J ends lost 1 base and 4 bases respectively, with 20 bases between them. This CDR3 spans 18 amino acids. Per the germline V gene, CDR1 is SGHVS and CDR2 is FQNEAQ. CDR3 DNA: TGTGCCAGCAGCTTAGAGGCGGGACGTCCGTCCCCAAATCAGCCCCAGCATTTT. It translates to CASSLEAGRPSPNQPQHF.